The present TCR beta chain was sequenced within a study of T cell responses to AZD1222 COVID-19 vaccine. Whole-study results and caveats: Regions 160-218 and 743-854 held dominance among vaccine-associated CD4 TCRs, which spanned spike. White British ancestry dominated among donors, who included more females, and clonal diversity was possibly underestimated. At study baseline, merely six AZD1222 recipients were seropositive.

This clone came up a few times. Antigen: not known. The method was immunoSEQ multiplex PCR; TCRdb's version includes in-frame clones alone and lacks a portion of them. This table has approximately 81,000 clones, under 95% appearing once. V shed 6 bases and J 4 bases; nucleotides not matched to a gene: 1. The V gene's germline CDR1 is MNHEY and CDR2 SVGAGI. The CDR3 totals 15 residues. The specimen comprised peripheral blood, sampled on day 0 of MenACWY control vaccination. V gene TRBV6-5 combines with J gene TRBJ2-2; 14 positions match TRBD2. The clonotype comes from an adult in good health. The CDR3 here is CASSGLAGGTGELFF. The CDR3 bases are TGTGCCAGCAGCGGACTAGCGGGGGGCACCGGGGAGCTGTTTTTT.